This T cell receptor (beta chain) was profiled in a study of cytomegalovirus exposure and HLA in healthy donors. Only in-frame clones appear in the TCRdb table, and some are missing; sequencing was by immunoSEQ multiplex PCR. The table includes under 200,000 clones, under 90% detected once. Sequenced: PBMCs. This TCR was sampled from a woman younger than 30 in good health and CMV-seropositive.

CDR3 loop: CASSLVGTSSTGELFF. The CDR3 nucleotides read TGTGCCAGCAGCTTGGTGGGGACTAGCTCCACCGGGGAGCTGTTTTTT. The rearrangement uses TRBV5-6 and TRBJ2-2, with 9 bases fitting TRBD2. This CDR3 is 16 amino acids long. V lost 0 bases to trimming and J lost 4 bases; unmatched junction nucleotides: 4. Germline V gives CDR1 SGHDT, CDR2 YYEEEE.